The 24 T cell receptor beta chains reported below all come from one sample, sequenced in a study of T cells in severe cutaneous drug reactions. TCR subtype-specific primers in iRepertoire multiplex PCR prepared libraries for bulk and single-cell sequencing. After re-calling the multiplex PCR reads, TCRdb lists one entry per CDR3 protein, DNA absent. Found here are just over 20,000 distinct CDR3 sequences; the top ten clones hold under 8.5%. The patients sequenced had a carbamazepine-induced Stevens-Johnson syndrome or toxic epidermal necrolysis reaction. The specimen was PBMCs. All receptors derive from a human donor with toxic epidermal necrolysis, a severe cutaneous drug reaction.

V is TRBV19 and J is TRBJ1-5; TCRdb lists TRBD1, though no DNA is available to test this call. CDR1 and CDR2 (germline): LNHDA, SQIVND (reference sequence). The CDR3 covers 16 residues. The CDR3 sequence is CASSRTGQGLNQPQHF. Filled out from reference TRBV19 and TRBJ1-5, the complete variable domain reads DGGITQSPKYLFRKEGQNVTLSCEQNLNHDAMYWYRQDPGQGLRLIYYSQIVNDFQKGDIAEGYSVSREKKESFPLTVTSAQKNPTAFYLCASSRTGQGLNQPQHFGDGTRLSIL.

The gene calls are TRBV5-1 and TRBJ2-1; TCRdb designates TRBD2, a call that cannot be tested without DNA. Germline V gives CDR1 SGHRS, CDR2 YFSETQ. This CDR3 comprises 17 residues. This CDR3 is CASSARLAGVTYNEQFF. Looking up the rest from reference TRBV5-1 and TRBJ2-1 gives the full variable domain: KAGVTQTPRYLIKTRGQQVTLSCSPISGHRSVSWYQQTPGQGLQFLFEYFSETQRNKGNFPGRFSGRQFSNSRSEMNVSTLELGDSALYLCASSARLAGVTYNEQFFGPGTRLTVL.

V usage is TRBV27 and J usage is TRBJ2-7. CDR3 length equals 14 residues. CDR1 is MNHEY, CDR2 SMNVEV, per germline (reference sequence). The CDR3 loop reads CASSWSLDSYEQYF.

The chain's CDR3 is CASSFRTDQETQYF. The chain has TRBV11-2 and TRBJ2-5; TCRdb's D gene call, TRBD1, goes unchecked for lack of DNA. Germline-derived CDR1 and CDR2 are SGHAT and FQNNGV. This CDR3 comprises 14 residues.

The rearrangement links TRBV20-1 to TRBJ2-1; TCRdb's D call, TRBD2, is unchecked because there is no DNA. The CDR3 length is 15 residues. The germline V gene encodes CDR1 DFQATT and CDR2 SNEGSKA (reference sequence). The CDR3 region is CSARQPGTSGIEQFF.

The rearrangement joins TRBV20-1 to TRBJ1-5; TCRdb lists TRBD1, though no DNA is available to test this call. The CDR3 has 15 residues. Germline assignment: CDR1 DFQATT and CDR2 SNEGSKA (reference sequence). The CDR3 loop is CSASPTGPPHQPQHF.

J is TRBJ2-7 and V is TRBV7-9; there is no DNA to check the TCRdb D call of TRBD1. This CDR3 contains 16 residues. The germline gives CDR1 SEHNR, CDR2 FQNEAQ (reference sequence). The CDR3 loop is CASSPVGGARSYEQYF.

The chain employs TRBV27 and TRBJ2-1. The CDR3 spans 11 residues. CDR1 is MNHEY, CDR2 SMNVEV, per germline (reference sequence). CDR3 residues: CASSLFNEQFF.

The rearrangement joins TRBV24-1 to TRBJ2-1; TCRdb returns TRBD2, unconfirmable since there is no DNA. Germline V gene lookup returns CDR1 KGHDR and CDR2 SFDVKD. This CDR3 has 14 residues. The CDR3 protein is CATSGLAGYNEQFF.

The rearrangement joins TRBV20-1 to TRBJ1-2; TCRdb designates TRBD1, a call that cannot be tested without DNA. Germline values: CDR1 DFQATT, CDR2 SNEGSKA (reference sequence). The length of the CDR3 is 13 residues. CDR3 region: CKTLDRGGGGYTF.

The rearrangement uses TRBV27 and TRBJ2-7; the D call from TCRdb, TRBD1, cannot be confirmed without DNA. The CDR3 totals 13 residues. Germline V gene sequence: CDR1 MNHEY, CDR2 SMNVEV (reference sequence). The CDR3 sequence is CASSITYDREQYF.

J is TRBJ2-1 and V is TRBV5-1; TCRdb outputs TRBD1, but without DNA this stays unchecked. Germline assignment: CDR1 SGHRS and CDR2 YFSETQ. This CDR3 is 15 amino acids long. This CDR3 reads CASRVRGENYNEQFF.

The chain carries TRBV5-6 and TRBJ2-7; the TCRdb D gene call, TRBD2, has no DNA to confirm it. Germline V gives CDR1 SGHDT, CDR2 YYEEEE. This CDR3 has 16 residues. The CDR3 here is CASSPLGAGGPYEQYF.

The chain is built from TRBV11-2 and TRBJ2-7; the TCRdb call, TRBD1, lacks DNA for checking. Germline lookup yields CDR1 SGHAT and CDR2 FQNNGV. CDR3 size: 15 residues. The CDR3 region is CASSLWGSEVYEQYF.

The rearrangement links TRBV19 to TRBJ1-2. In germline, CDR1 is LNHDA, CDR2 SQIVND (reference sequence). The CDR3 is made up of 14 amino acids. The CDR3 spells CASSIAIANYGYTF.

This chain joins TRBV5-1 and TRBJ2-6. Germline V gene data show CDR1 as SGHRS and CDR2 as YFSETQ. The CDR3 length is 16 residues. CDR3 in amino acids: CASSLPQQTGANVLTF.

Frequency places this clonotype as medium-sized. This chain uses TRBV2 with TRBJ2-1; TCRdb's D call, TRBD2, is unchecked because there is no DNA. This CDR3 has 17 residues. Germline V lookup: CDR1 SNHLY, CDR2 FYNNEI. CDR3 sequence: CASTRLAGADAYNEQFF.

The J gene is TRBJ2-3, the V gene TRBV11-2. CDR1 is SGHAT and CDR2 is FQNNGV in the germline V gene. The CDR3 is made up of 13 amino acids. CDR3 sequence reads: CASSFASADTQYF.

The CDR3 here is CASSLEDGYNEQFF. The chain carries TRBV27 and TRBJ2-1; TCRdb's D call of TRBD2 is untestable without DNA. The length of the CDR3 is 14 residues. Germline V gene sequence: CDR1 MNHEY, CDR2 SMNVEV (reference sequence).

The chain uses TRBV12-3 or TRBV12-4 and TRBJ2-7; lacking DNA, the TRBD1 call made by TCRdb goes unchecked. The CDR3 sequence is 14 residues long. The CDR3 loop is CASSHDPGYNEQYF.

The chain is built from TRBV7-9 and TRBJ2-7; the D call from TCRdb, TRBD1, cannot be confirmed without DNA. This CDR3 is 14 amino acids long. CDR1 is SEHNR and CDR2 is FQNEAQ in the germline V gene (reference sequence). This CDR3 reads CASSLEYRGYEQYF.

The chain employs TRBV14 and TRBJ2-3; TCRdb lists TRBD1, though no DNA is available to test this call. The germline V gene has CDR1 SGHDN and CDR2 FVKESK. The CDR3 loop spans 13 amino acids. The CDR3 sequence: CASSPGPGDTQYF. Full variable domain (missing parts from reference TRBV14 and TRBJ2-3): EAGVTQFPSHSVIEKGQTVTLRCDPISGHDNLYWYRRVMGKEIKFLLHFVKESKQDESGMPNNRFLAERTGGTYSTLKVQPAELEDSGVYFCASSPGPGDTQYFGPGTRLTVL.

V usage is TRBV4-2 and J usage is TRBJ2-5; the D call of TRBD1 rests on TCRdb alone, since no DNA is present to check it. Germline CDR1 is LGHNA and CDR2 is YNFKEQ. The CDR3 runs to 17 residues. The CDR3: CASSQDGPPGELETQYF.

The CDR3 region is CASSLDLERGVHEQYF. The chain combines TRBV11-2 with TRBJ2-7; TCRdb's D call, TRBD1, is unchecked because there is no DNA. CDR1 and CDR2 from the germline V gene are SGHAT and FQNNGV. This CDR3 has 16 residues.